The rows below give T cell receptor beta chains drawn from one sample of a study of identical twins. Each CDR3 protein is one row after TCRdb ran MiXCR on the 5' RACE reads. The sample includes about 890,000 distinct CDR3 sequences, roughly 12% of them seen just once. The same data also contributed to another study, on yellow fever vaccine responses in identical twins.

The sequencing sample was made of PBMCs. These receptors were taken from a woman aged 18 to 35 in good health. The CDR3 runs from the conserved cysteine through the conserved F or W. A D gene is named only where the DNA matches it firmly. The size of a clone is reported for some rows only, either as once, few or many, or as a class for expanded clones.

V	size	D	J	CDR3	DNA
TRBV7-2	few	TRBD2	TRBJ2-5	CASSLANLAGAWLETQYF	TGTGCCAGCAGCTTAGCGAACCTAGCGGGGGCCTGGTTGGAGACCCAGTACTTC
TRBV11-2	.	.	TRBJ2-4	CASSLDYRARAAKNIQYF	TGTGCCAGCAGCTTAGATTATAGGGCCAGGGCGGCCAAAAACATTCAGTACTTC
TRBV10-3	many	TRBD2	TRBJ2-3	CATAGGVRTDTQYF	TGTGCCACCGCGGGGGGAGTGAGGACAGATACGCAGTATTTT
TRBV12-3/TRBV12-4	many	.	TRBJ2-7	CASSPATFGSEQYF	TGTGCCAGCAGTCCGGCCACCTTTGGATCGGAGCAGTACTTC
TRBV20-1	.	.	TRBJ2-1	CSARAPRAYNEQFF	TGCAGTGCTAGAGCCCCCCGGGCCTACAATGAGCAGTTCTTC
TRBV28	few	TRBD1	TRBJ2-1	CASSFSTGRSYNEQFF	TGTGCCAGCAGTTTTTCGACAGGGCGCTCCTACAATGAGCAGTTCTTC
TRBV7-9	many	.	TRBJ2-7	CASSLGQVVYEQYF	TGTGCCAGCAGCTTAGGCCAGGTGGTCTACGAGCAGTACTTC
TRBV6-1	few	.	TRBJ1-2	CASSPGLLNYGYTF	TGTGCCAGCAGCCCAGGGCTCCTTAACTATGGCTACACCTTC
TRBV2	.	.	TRBJ1-2	CASSEGPSPYGYTF	TGTGCCAGCAGTGAAGGACCCAGTCCCTATGGCTACACCTTC
TRBV3-1	.	TRBD2	TRBJ2-7	CASSKPLAGNYEQYF	TGTGCCAGCAGCAAACCACTAGCGGGGAATTACGAGCAGTACTTC
TRBV12-3/TRBV12-4	few	.	TRBJ2-1	CASRPTASEQFF	TGTGCCAGCAGGCCTACCGCCTCAGAGCAGTTCTTC
TRBV28	many	.	TRBJ2-3	CASSAGGVMKPDTQYF	TGTGCCAGCAGCGCAGGCGGGGTAATGAAGCCAGATACGCAGTATTTT
TRBV12-3/TRBV12-4	many	.	TRBJ1-2	CASSLRGSSGYGYTF	TGTGCCAGCAGTTTAAGGGGGAGCTCCGGCTATGGCTACACCTTC
TRBV7-2	.	.	TRBJ2-2	CASSPHQGPGELFF	TGTGCCAGCAGCCCTCATCAGGGTCCCGGGGAGCTGTTTTTT
TRBV2	few	.	TRBJ2-3	CASRGLILRITDTQYF	TGTGCCAGCAGGGGACTGATACTACGAATCACAGATACGCAGTATTTT
TRBV7-9	few	.	TRBJ2-5	CASSLAAGTGETQYF	TGTGCCAGCAGCTTAGCCGCGGGAACGGGAGAGACCCAGTACTTC
TRBV18	.	.	TRBJ2-7	CASSREFYHEQYF	TGTGCCAGCTCAAGGGAGTTTTACCACGAGCAGTACTTC